Listed here are 21 T cell receptor beta chains from one sample, sequenced in a study of blood T cell repertoires in COVID-19. Profiled with immunoSEQ multiplex PCR; TCRdb holds only in-frame clones, not every one. The table has approximately 290,000 clones, more than 85% seen once. Sequenced sample: peripheral blood. These receptors originate from a man aged 25-45 years with acute or convalescent COVID-19.

V gene TRBV6-5 combines with J gene TRBJ1-2; no clear D gene. The CDR3 covers 15 residues. Germline assignment: CDR1 MNHEY and CDR2 SVGAGI. Trimming took off 6 bases at V and 8 bases at J, with 22 bases between the two ends. The CDR3 nucleotides are TGTGCCAGCAGAGGGAGCCACGGGAGTGAGAGGGGCTACACCTTC. It codes for CASRGSHGSERGYTF.

The V gene is TRBV19, the J gene TRBJ1-1, with D perhaps TRBD1 (5 bases). The CDR3 contains 18 residues. Germline-derived CDR1 and CDR2 are LNHDA and SQIVND (reference sequence). Trimming removed 3 bases from V and 3 bases from J, with 23 bases in between. The DNA for the CDR3 is TGTGCCAGTAGTATCGAATTCTTCAGGGTCAACTCCTACACTGAAGCTTTCTTT. Translating gives CASSIEFFRVNSYTEAFF.

V gene TRBV7-2 combines with J gene TRBJ1-5; 8 bases agree with TRBD1. Germline V gene data show CDR1 as SGHTA and CDR2 as FQGNSA. This CDR3 is built from 15 residues. Unmatched junction bases numbered 9, after V lost 5 bases and J lost 6 bases. CDR3 DNA: TGTGCCAGCAGCGCCGACAGGGGAGGTCGTCAGCCCCAGCATTTT. It yields the protein CASSADRGGRQPQHF.

This clone was found once. The gene calls are TRBV6-4 and TRBJ1-5; D is ambiguous. Trimming took 6 bases from V and 0 from J, leaving 9 bases between them. Germline CDR1 MRHNA, CDR2 SNTAGT. The CDR3 extends over 14 amino acids. As DNA, the CDR3 is TGTGCCAGCAGCGAGATTTATAGCAATCAGCCCCAGCATTTT. Its protein is CASSEIYSNQPQHF.

This clone has only one observation. This chain joins TRBV5-5 and TRBJ1-5, with 10 bases matching TRBD1. Germline trimming cut 1 base from V and 4 bases from J; bases unmatched to any gene: 5. Germline CDR1 SGHKS, CDR2 YYEKEE (reference sequence). The CDR3 totals 16 residues. The CDR3 DNA reads as TGTGCCAGCAGCTTGACCCGGGACAGGGGTAATCAGCCCCAGCATTTT. Its translation is CASSLTRDRGNQPQHF.

The chain carries TRBV7-9 and TRBJ1-2; D may be TRBD1 (5 bases). From germline, CDR1 is SEHNR and CDR2 FQNEAQ (reference sequence). The V end was cut by 3 bases, the J end by 2 bases, with 10 bases between. The CDR3 is 14 residues long. CDR3 DNA sequence: TGTGCCAGCAGCTTGGCAACAGGAAACTATGGCTACACCTTC. It specifies CASSLATGNYGYTF.

The V and J genes are TRBV2 and TRBJ2-5, with D possibly being TRBD1 (6 bases). CDR1 and CDR2 from the germline V gene are SNHLY and FYNNEI. Trimming pared 1 base from V and 7 bases from J, leaving 10 bases between. The CDR3 consists of 13 residues. CDR3 in amino acids: CASSEGGLGTQYF. CDR3 sequence (DNA): TGTGCCAGCAGTGAAGGGGGGCTCGGGACCCAGTACTTC.

A remark on this clone: Germline is not matched at one junction end, which may reflect a read error. The CDR3 is CASSLQGIETQYF. The CDR3, as DNA: TGTGCTAGCAGCTTACAGGGGATAGAGACCCAGTACTTC. The J gene is TRBJ2-5, the V gene TRBV7-7; 7 bases line up with TRBD1. This CDR3 has 13 residues. The germline gives CDR1 SSHAT, CDR2 FNYEAQ (reference sequence).

This rearrangement joins TRBV7-3 to TRBJ2-1, with 9 bases identical to TRBD2. This CDR3 region has 15 residues. V dropped 10 bases and J dropped 7; count of bases not matched to a gene: 14. Germline CDR1 is SGHTA and CDR2 is FQGTGA. In nucleotides, the CDR3 is TGTGCCACCTCCCGGAGGCTAGCGGGGCGGAATGAGCAGTTCTTC. Its translation is CATSRRLAGRNEQFF.

This clone has a single count. The V gene is TRBV19, the J gene TRBJ1-4, with D perhaps matching TRBD1 (6 bases). The CDR3 consists of 16 residues. Germline V gene data show CDR1 as LNHDA and CDR2 as SQIVND (reference sequence). V lost 5 bases to trimming and J lost 5 bases, with 18 bases between them. The CDR3 region is CASSFGTGTQNEKLFF. CDR3 DNA: TGTGCCAGTAGTTTTGGAACCGGGACACAAAATGAAAAACTGTTTTTT.

The rearrangement uses TRBV19 and TRBJ1-1, with 7 bases that match TRBD1. Trimming at V came to 2 bases and at J to 5 bases, leaving 5 bases not matched to a gene. Germline V lookup: CDR1 LNHDA, CDR2 SQIVND (reference sequence). The CDR3 runs 14 residues. The CDR3 bases are TGTGCCAGTAGTATAAAAGGGGGCGGGACTGAAGCTTTCTTT. The encoded protein is CASSIKGGGTEAFF.

This chain uses TRBV14 with TRBJ1-6, with a possible D match to TRBD1 (5 bases). Germline V gene sequence: CDR1 SGHDN, CDR2 FVKESK. The CDR3 spans 17 residues. Trimming left V 4 bases short and J 5 bases short, with 18 bases between. The CDR3 bases are TGTGCCAGCAGCCTTATGGACTCGGGACTGAATAATTCACCCCTCCACTTT. Amino acid sequence: CASSLMDSGLNNSPLHF.

The V gene is TRBV5-1, the J gene TRBJ2-1; 7 nucleotides line up with TRBD2. J gave up 1 base and V 6 bases, and 10 bases lay outside the gene matches. This CDR3 comprises 16 residues. Germline V lookup: CDR1 SGHRS, CDR2 YFSETQ. The CDR3 region is CASNQEIGGSYNEQFF. CDR3 nucleotide sequence: TGCGCCAGCAACCAGGAAATCGGGGGGTCCTACAATGAGCAGTTCTTC.

The genes are TRBV19 and TRBJ2-3; no definite D call. Germline V gene sequence: CDR1 LNHDA, CDR2 SQIVND (reference sequence). V shed 3 bases and J shed 0 bases, with 19 bases lying between them. CDR3 length equals 18 residues. For the CDR3, the DNA is TGTGCCAGTAGTATTTCGGCGTACGGCGGTTCTAGCACAGATACGCAGTATTTT. Amino acids: CASSISAYGGSSTDTQYF. Together with reference TRBV19 and TRBJ2-3, the CDR3 gives the full variable domain: DGGITQSPKYLFRKEGQNVTLSCEQNLNHDAMYWYRQDPGQGLRLIYYSQIVNDFQKGDIAEGYSVSREKKESFPLTVTSAQKNPTAFYLCASSISAYGGSSTDTQYFGPGTRLTVL.

J is TRBJ2-1 and V is TRBV20-1; 8 bases map to TRBD2. From germline, CDR1 is DFQATT and CDR2 SNEGSKA (reference sequence). J gave up 6 bases and V 3 bases, and 10 bases lay outside the gene matches. The length of the CDR3 is 15 residues. The CDR3 nucleotides are TGCAGTGCTAGTTTTAGCGGGGTCCGGGGCAATGAGCAGTTCTTC. Translated: CSASFSGVRGNEQFF.

The gene calls are TRBV28 and TRBJ2-6; 10 positions agree with TRBD1. The germline V gene encodes CDR1 MDHEN and CDR2 SYDVKM. The length of the CDR3 is 17 residues. J lost 1 base, V lost 3 bases, and 3 bases had no gene match. CDR3 DNA sequence: TGTGCCAGCAGTTTGTGGACAGGGGGGTCTGGGGCCAACGTCCTGACTTTC. Its protein product is CASSLWTGGSGANVLTF. Based on the CDR3 plus reference TRBV28 and TRBJ2-6, the full variable domain is DVKVTQSSRYLVKRTGEKVFLECVQDMDHENMFWYRQDPGLGLRLIYFSYDVKMKEKGDIPEGYSVSREKKERFSLILESASTNQTSMYLCASSLWTGGSGANVLTFGAGSRLTVL.

V usage is TRBV28 and J usage is TRBJ1-3; the D is unclear. Germline V gene lookup returns CDR1 MDHEN and CDR2 SYDVKM. The CDR3 is made up of 16 amino acids. Trimming pared 3 bases from V and 0 bases from J, leaving 12 bases between. For the CDR3, the DNA is TGTGCCAGCAGTTTTCCCGGGGTCGACTCTGGAAACACCATATATTTT. Amino acids: CASSFPGVDSGNTIYF.

The genes are TRBV27 and TRBJ2-1; TRBD1 might be the D (5 bases). Germline V gene lookup returns CDR1 MNHEY and CDR2 SMNVEV (reference sequence). V lost 2 bases and J lost 2, with 7 bases in between. The CDR3 extends over 14 amino acids. DNA of the CDR3: TGTGCCAGCAGTTTAACAGGAGCCTACAATGAGCAGTTCTTC. It specifies CASSLTGAYNEQFF.

The rearrangement uses TRBV19 and TRBJ1-2; D is perhaps TRBD1 (5 bases). Germline V lookup: CDR1 LNHDA, CDR2 SQIVND (reference sequence). The CDR3 sequence is 15 residues long. Trimming took 3 bases from V and 8 from J, leaving 19 bases between them. For the CDR3, the DNA is TGTGCCAGTAGTATCCGGACAACCACGTTCTGGGGCTACACCTTC. Protein sequence: CASSIRTTTFWGYTF.

The gene calls are TRBV24-1 and TRBJ1-2, with 8 nucleotides matching TRBD1. Looked up from germline, CDR1 is KGHDR and CDR2 is SFDVKD. This CDR3 spans 14 amino acids. V lost 2 bases and J lost 7; bases outside the gene matches: 5. CDR3 residues: CATSDSGTGRGYTF. The CDR3 coding sequence is TGTGCCACCAGTGATTCCGGGACAGGCCGTGGCTACACCTTC.

This chain connects TRBV29-1 to TRBJ1-1; 7 nucleotides line up with TRBD1. Germline CDR1 SQVTM, CDR2 ANQGSEA. Trimming at V came to 1 base and at J to 3 bases, leaving 11 bases not matched to a gene. There are 16 residues in the CDR3. Written as DNA, the CDR3 is TGCAGCGTTGAAGCGTTTATGGTGGGACAGTACACTGAAGCTTTCTTT. Amino acid sequence: CSVEAFMVGQYTEAFF.